This entry lists 15 T cell receptor beta chains sequenced from one sample in a study of T-cell memory formation after mild COVID-19. TCRdb redid the calling of the 5' RACE reads with MiXCR, one entry per CDR3 protein. Among around 200,000 distinct CDR3 sequences listed, about 11% were seen once. The source material was PBMCs or a T cell subset sorted from them (not recorded which). The source is a man aged 18 to 35 who had mild COVID-19 (a few samples of this study predate the infection). Cell type and time point are not known.

This clonotype was seen a few times. The V and J genes are TRBV5-4 and TRBJ1-1, with unresolved D. Germline lookup yields CDR1 SGHNT and CDR2 YYREEE (reference sequence). V lost 4 bases and J 4 bases, leaving 14 bases between the germline ends. The CDR3 covers 14 residues. The CDR3 here is CASSPKTKLTEAFF. The CDR3 DNA reads TGTGCCAGCAGCCCCAAGACTAAACTCACTGAAGCTTTCTTT. The full variable domain, in which reference TRBV5-4 and TRBJ1-1 provide the parts outside the CDR3, is ETGVTQSPTHLIKTRGQQVTLRCSSQSGHNTVSWYQQALGQGPQFIFQYYREEENGRGNFPPRFSGLQFPNYSSELNVNALELDDSALYLCASSPKTKLTEAFFGQGTRLTVV.

J is TRBJ2-3 and V is TRBV7-2, with no clear D. V gave up 5 bases and J gave up 6 bases, with 18 bases separating them. The CDR3 is 15 amino acids. CDR1 and CDR2 (germline): SGHTA, FQGNSA. CDR3 bases: TGTGCCAGCAGCCGTCTAGACCATAGAGGCGATACGCAGTATTTT. It is translated as CASSRLDHRGDTQYF.

The genes are TRBV7-2 and TRBJ1-6; 7 bases are shared with TRBD1. Germline V CDR1 and CDR2: SGHTA, FQGNSA. V dropped 2 bases and J dropped 7; count of bases not matched to a gene: 2. This CDR3 has 14 residues. The CDR3 DNA reads as TGTGCCAGCAGCTTAATACAGGGGAATTCACCCCTCCACTTT. Protein product: CASSLIQGNSPLHF.

This clonotype was observed at least ten times. The CDR3 sequence: CASSWRTSGGPTGETQYF. CDR3 DNA sequence: TGCGCCAGCAGCTGGAGGACTAGCGGGGGACCCACGGGGGAAACCCAGTACTTC. The V gene is TRBV5-1, the J gene TRBJ2-5; 13 bases fit TRBD2. The V segment lost 3 bases and the J segment 8 bases; nucleotides outside the gene matches: 16. Germline loops: CDR1 SGHRS, CDR2 YFSETQ. CDR3 length: 18 amino acids.

Only a few counts were recorded for this clonotype. The J gene is TRBJ1-1, the V gene TRBV15, with a tentative D call TRBD1 (5 bases). There are 13 residues in the CDR3. Germline lookup yields CDR1 LNHNV and CDR2 YYDKDF (reference sequence). Trimming shortened V by 5 bases and J by 5 bases, and 12 bases separated the two germline ends. This chain's CDR3 is CATSGAGGTEAFF. In DNA form, the CDR3 reads TGTGCCACCAGCGGGGCGGGGGGAACTGAAGCTTTCTTT. Full variable domain (missing parts from reference TRBV15 and TRBJ1-1): DAMVIQNPRYQVTQFGKPVTLSCSQTLNHNVMYWYQQKSSQAPKLLFHYYDKDFNNEADTPDNFQSRRPNTSFCFLDIRSPGLGDTAMYLCATSGAGGTEAFFGQGTRLTVV.

This clonotype occurred a few times. The chain is built from TRBV6-5 and TRBJ2-3, with 9 bases fitting TRBD2. Germline V CDR1 and CDR2: MNHEY, SVGAGI. The CDR3 sequence is 16 residues long. The trim removed 6 bases at V and 2 bases at J, leaving 9 bases unmatched. The CDR3 region has the DNA TGTGCCAGCAGCCAACGCCTAGCGGGGATCACAGATACGCAGTATTTT. Translation: CASSQRLAGITDTQYF.

The rearrangement uses TRBV3-1 and TRBJ2-1; D might be TRBD1 (6 bases). Germline CDR1 and CDR2: LGHDT and YNNKEL (reference sequence). CDR3 length: 13 residues. Trimming removed 5 bases at V and 6 bases at J, with 11 bases between. In DNA, the CDR3 is TGTGCCAGCAGCTTCCACAGGGTCAATGAGCAGTTCTTC. It encodes CASSFHRVNEQFF.

This sequence joins TRBV29-1 and TRBJ1-2; D is possibly TRBD1 (6 bases). Trimming removed 7 bases at V and 7 bases at J, with 16 bases between. The CDR3 has 12 amino acids. CDR1 is SQVTM and CDR2 is ANQGSEA in the germline V gene. The CDR3 sequence is CSAQGDAGGYTF. Written as DNA, the CDR3 is TGCAGCGCACAGGGTGATGCCGGTGGCTACACCTTC.

V gene TRBV12-3 or TRBV12-4 combines with J gene TRBJ2-4, with D perhaps given as TRBD1 or TRBD2 (7 bases each). The CDR3 is 15 residues long. V was clipped by 6 bases and J by 6 bases, with 18 bases between them. DNA for the CDR3: TGTGCCAGCAGCCCCGACTCCAGGGGGGGAAACATTCAGTACTTC. Encoded protein: CASSPDSRGGNIQYF.

This clonotype was found a few times. The J gene is TRBJ1-1, the V gene TRBV5-8; D is unresolved. CDR3 length: 14 amino acids. Per the germline V gene, CDR1 is SGHTS and CDR2 is YDEGEE. V was shortened by 0 bases and J by 3 bases, with 9 bases between the two germline ends. The CDR3 protein is CASSLVSGDTEAFF. The CDR3, as DNA: TGTGCCAGCAGCTTGGTGAGCGGGGACACTGAAGCTTTCTTT. The whole variable domain, remainder taken from reference TRBV5-8 and TRBJ1-1, is EAGVTQSPTHLIKTRGQQATLRCSPISGHTSVYWYQQALGLGLQFLLWYDEGEERNRGNFPPRFSGRQFPNYSSELNVNALELEDSALYLCASSLVSGDTEAFFGQGTRLTVV.

This clonotype was detected many times. The chain carries TRBV18 and TRBJ2-7; no definite D call. The CDR3 sequence is 13 residues long. Trimming took off 2 bases at V and 4 bases at J, with 9 bases between the two ends. In germline, CDR1 is KGHSH, CDR2 LQKENI. The CDR3 bases are TGTGCCAGCTCACCAACAGAAGTTTACGAGCAGTACTTC. This encodes CASSPTEVYEQYF. The full variable domain, in which reference TRBV18 and TRBJ2-7 provide the parts outside the CDR3, is NAGVMQNPRHLVRRRGQEARLRCSPMKGHSHVYWYRQLPEEGLKFMVYLQKENIIDESGMPKERFSAEFPKEGPSILRIQQVVRGDSAAYFCASSPTEVYEQYFGPGTRLTVT.

In this sample, this clonotype turned up a few times. The chain has TRBV4-3 and TRBJ1-2; D gene ambiguous. Germline CDR1 and CDR2: LGHNA and YSLEER. The V end was cut by 0 bases, the J end by 6 bases, with 14 bases between. CDR3 length: 15 residues. CDR3: CASSQDLAGTNGYTF. In nucleotides, the CDR3 is TGCGCCAGCAGCCAAGATCTGGCGGGTACTAATGGCTACACCTTC.

This clonotype was detected a few times. The chain joins TRBV5-6 to TRBJ1-1; D might be TRBD1 (6 bases). CDR1 is SGHDT, CDR2 YYEEEE, per germline. V lost 4 bases, J lost 3 bases, and 10 bases lay in between. The CDR3 extends over 13 amino acids. The CDR3 DNA reads TGTGCCAGCAGCATGGACAGAGACACTGAAGCTTTCTTT. Amino acid sequence: CASSMDRDTEAFF.

The J gene is TRBJ2-7, the V gene TRBV5-1; D perhaps matches TRBD2 (7 bases). Trimming took off 2 bases at V and 6 bases at J, with 15 bases between the two ends. This CDR3 comprises 14 residues. The germline gives CDR1 SGHRS, CDR2 YFSETQ. Here the CDR3 reads CASSFGGAGAEQYV. In DNA, the CDR3 is TGCGCCAGCAGCTTTGGGGGGGCAGGGGCCGAGCAGTACGTC.

This clonotype occurred many times. This chain links TRBV7-3 with TRBJ2-5, with D possibly TRBD1 on 5 matching bases. The CDR3 is made up of 13 amino acids. V was cut by 3 bases and J by 3 bases, with 8 bases left in between. Germline V gene lookup returns CDR1 SGHTA and CDR2 FQGTGA. CDR3 protein: CASSFGREETQYF. CDR3 DNA sequence: TGTGCCAGCAGCTTTGGCAGGGAAGAGACCCAGTACTTC.